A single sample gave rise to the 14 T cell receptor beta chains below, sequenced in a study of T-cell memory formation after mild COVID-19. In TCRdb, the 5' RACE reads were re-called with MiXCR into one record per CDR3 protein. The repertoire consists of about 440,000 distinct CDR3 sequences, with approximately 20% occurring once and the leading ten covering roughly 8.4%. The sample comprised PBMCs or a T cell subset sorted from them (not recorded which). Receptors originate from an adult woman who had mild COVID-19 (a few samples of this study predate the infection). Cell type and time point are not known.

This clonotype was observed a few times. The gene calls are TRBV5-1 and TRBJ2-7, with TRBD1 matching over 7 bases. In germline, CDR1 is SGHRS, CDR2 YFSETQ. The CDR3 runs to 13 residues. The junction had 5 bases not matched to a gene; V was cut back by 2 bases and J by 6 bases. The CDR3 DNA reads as TGCGCCAGCAGCTTCAACGCAGGGGGCGAGCAGTACTTC. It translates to CASSFNAGGEQYF.

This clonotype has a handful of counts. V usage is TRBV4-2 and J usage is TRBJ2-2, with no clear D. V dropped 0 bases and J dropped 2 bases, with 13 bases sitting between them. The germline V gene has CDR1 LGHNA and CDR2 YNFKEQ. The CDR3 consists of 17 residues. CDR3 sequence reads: CASSQDGWRTNTGELFF. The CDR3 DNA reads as TGTGCCAGCAGCCAAGACGGCTGGCGAACTAACACCGGGGAGCTGTTTTTT.

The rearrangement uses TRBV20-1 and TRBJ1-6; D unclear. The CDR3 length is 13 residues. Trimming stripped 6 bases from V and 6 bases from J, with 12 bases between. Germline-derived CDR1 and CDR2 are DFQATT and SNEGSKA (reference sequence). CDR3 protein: CSATPGRNSPLHF. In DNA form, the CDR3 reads TGCAGTGCGACCCCGGGTCGTAATTCACCCCTCCACTTT.

DNA for the CDR3: TGTGCCAGCAGTACCCACCGGCGCAGGGGGCGGAGTTTCACAGATACGCAGTATTTT. This sequence encodes CASSTHRRRGRSFTDTQYF. The chain employs TRBV28 and TRBJ2-3; TRBD1 agrees at 8 bases. CDR3 length equals 19 residues. Unmatched junction bases numbered 18, after V lost 5 bases and J lost 2 bases. CDR1 and CDR2 (germline): MDHEN, SYDVKM.

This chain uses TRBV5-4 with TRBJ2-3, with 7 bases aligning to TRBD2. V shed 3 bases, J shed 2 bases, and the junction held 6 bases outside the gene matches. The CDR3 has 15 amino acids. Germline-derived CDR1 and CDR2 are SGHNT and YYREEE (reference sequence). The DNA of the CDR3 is TGTGCCAGCAGCTCTCGGGGGGAGGTCACAGATACGCAGTATTTT. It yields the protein CASSSRGEVTDTQYF.

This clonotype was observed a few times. The CDR3 reads CASSFRGTGNTIYF. The CDR3 DNA sequence: TGTGCCAGCAGTTTTAGGGGCACTGGAAACACCATATATTTT. The chain employs TRBV12-3 or TRBV12-4 and TRBJ1-3, with D perhaps TRBD1 (5 bases). With 3 bases removed from V and 2 bases from J, the gap between germline ends came to 8 bases. This CDR3 comprises 14 residues.

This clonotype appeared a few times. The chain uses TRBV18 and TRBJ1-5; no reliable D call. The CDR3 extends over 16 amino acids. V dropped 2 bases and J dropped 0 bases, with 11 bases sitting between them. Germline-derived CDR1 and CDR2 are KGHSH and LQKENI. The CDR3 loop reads CASSPFFENSNQPQHF. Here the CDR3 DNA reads TGTGCCAGCTCACCATTTTTTGAGAATAGCAATCAGCCCCAGCATTTT. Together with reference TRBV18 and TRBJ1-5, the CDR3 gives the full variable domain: NAGVMQNPRHLVRRRGQEARLRCSPMKGHSHVYWYRQLPEEGLKFMVYLQKENIIDESGMPKERFSAEFPKEGPSILRIQQVVRGDSAAYFCASSPFFENSNQPQHFGDGTRLSIL.

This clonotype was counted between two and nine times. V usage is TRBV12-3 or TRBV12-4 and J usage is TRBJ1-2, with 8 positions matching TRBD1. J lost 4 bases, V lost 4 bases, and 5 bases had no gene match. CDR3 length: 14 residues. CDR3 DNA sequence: TGTGCCAGCAGTTGGGCAGGGGGCTCCTATGGCTACACCTTC. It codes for CASSWAGGSYGYTF.

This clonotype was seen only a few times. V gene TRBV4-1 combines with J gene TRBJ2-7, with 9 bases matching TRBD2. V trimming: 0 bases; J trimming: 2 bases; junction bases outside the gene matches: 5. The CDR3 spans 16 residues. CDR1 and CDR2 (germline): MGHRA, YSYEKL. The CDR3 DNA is TGCGCCAGCAGCCAAGAAAGAGGCGGGGGGGCCTACGAGCAGTACTTC. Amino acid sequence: CASSQERGGGAYEQYF.

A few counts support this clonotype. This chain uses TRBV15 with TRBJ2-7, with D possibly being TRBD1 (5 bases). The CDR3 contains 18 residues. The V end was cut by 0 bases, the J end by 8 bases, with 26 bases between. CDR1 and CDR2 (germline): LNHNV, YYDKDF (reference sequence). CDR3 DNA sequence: TGTGCCACCAGCAGAGAGAGACACCTGTTAAACAGGCGGTTAAAGCAGTACTTC. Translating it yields CATSRERHLLNRRLKQYF.

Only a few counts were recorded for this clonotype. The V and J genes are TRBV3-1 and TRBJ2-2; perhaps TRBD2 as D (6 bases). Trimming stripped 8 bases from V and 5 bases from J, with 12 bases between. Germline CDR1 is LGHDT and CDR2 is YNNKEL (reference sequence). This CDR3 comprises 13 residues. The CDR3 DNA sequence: TGTGCCAGCGGGGGGAGAGGGACCGGGGAGCTGTTTTTT. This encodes CASGGRGTGELFF. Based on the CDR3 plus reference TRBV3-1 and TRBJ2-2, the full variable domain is DTAVSQTPKYLVTQMGNDKSIKCEQNLGHDTMYWYKQDSKKFLKIMFSYNNKELIINETVPNRFSPKSPDKAHLNLHINSLELGDSAVYFCASGGRGTGELFFGEGSRLTVL.

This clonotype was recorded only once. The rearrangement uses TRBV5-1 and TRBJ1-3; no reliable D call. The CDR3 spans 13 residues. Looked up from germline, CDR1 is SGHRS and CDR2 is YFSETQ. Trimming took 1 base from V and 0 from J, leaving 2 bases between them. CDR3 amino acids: CASSLNSGNTIYF. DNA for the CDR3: TGCGCCAGCAGCTTGAACTCTGGAAACACCATATATTTT.

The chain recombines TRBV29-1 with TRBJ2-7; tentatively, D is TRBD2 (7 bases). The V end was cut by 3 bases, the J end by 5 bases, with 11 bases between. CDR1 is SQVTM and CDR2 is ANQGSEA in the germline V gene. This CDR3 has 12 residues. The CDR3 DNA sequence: TGCAGCGTTGATGAAGGGGGGGACGAGCAGTACTTC. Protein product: CSVDEGGDEQYF.

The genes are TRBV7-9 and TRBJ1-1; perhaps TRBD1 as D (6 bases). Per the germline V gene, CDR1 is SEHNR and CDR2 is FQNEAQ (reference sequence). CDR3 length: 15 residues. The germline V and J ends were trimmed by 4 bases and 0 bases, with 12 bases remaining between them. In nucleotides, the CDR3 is TGTGCCAGCAGCTCCGTTAGGGGGTTGAACACTGAAGCTTTCTTT. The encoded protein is CASSSVRGLNTEAFF.